This is a list of T cell receptor beta chains from one sample in a study of radiation and T cells in renal cell carcinoma. Measured with immunoSEQ multiplex PCR; TCRdb has only the in-frame clones, and not every one. The sample includes 120,000 or so clones, 70% to 90% of them seen just once. The source was blood, collected from a patient whose treatment included radiotherapy and nephrectomy. These TCRs come from a woman aged 55-69 years with renal cell carcinoma. CDR3s leave out the opening cysteine and the closing phenylalanine or tryptophan. The order of the fields is V gene, J gene, CDR3 protein.

>TRBV7-8|TRBJ1-4
ASSLVWGEGEKLF
>TRBV7-2|TRBJ2-1
ASSPDSGGAYNEQF
>TRBV4-1|TRBJ2-5
ASSQAGPGETQY
>TRBV28|TRBJ1-2
ASSSGQGGYGYT
>TRBV6-6|TRBJ2-7
ASSYIWSYEQY
>TRBV2|TRBJ2-7
ASSEQPTGLEQY
>TRBV6-1|TRBJ1-2
ASSRAGDGYT
>TRBV19|TRBJ2-3
ASSIAAGAKDTQY
>TRBV19|TRBJ1-2
ASKGQGLYGYT
>TRBV30|TRBJ2-1
AWRYGGTNEQF
>TRBV10-3|TRBJ1-2
AIGQGGYGYT
>TRBV19|TRBJ1-2
ASSTQGRTDYGYT
>TRBV19|TRBJ2-1
ASRPGQGAYNEQF
>TRBV7-9|TRBJ1-1
ASSYGGRRTEAF
>TRBV13|TRBJ1-1
ASSSYTGVPIMNTEAF
>TRBV19|TRBJ2-1
ASSPGQAYSYNEQF